A selection of T cell receptor beta chains follows, all from one sample in a study of blood T cell repertoires in COVID-19. TCRdb's copy holds only in-frame clones and misses some; the assay was immunoSEQ multiplex PCR. The sample has over 130,000 clones, around 73% seen once; the top ten hold roughly 9%. Source material: peripheral blood. Receptor source: a woman in her fifties or sixties with active or convalescent COVID-19. CDR3s include the opening cysteine and the closing phenylalanine or tryptophan. The D gene is left open where the match is weak. A clone size is listed for some rows: how often the clone was seen (once, few, many), or a class if it is expanded.

>TRBV15|TRBJ1-5|NA|TRBD1
CATSVYLGTGTMGPQHF
TGTGCCACCAGCGTCTATCTAGGGACAGGGACCATGGGGCCCCAGCATTTT
>TRBV18|TRBJ1-6|NA|TRBD1
CASSPFQGATRYRNSPLHF
TGTGCCAGCTCACCATTCCAGGGGGCAACCCGATATCGTAATTCACCCCTCCACTTT
>TRBV25-1|TRBJ2-2|NA|TRBD1
CASRQGANTGELFF
TGTGCCAGCAGGCAGGGGGCGAACACCGGGGAGCTGTTTTTT
>TRBV28|TRBJ1-5|NA|TRBD1
CASRYRQGDYSNQPQHF
TGTGCCAGCAGATATCGACAGGGGGATTATAGCAATCAGCCCCAGCATTTT
>TRBV19|TRBJ2-6|NA|NA
CASSTQSGAGANVLTF
TGTGCCAGTAGCACCCAATCGGGGGCTGGGGCCAACGTCCTGACTTTC
>TRBV25-1|TRBJ2-1|NA|NA
CASSPLSGPSSEQFF
TGTGCCAGCAGCCCCCTCAGCGGCCCTTCGTCAGAGCAGTTCTTC
>TRBV28|TRBJ2-3|once|NA
CASSLAGARTDTQYF
TGTGCCAGCAGTTTAGCAGGGGCCCGCACAGATACGCAGTATTTT
>TRBV20-1|TRBJ1-5|once|NA
CSASNPGRERAEPQHF
TGCAGTGCTAGTAATCCCGGCAGGGAAAGGGCCGAGCCCCAGCATTTT
>TRBV5-1|TRBJ2-3|NA|TRBD2
CASSLASGGTDTQYF
TGCGCCAGCAGCTTGGCTAGCGGGGGAACAGATACGCAGTATTTT
>TRBV19|TRBJ1-5|NA|NA
CASGTSGESQPQHF
TGTGCCAGTGGTACCTCAGGGGAGAGTCAGCCCCAGCATTTT
>TRBV19|TRBJ2-7|NA|TRBD2
CASSLHSSGTTYEQYF
TGTGCCAGTAGTTTACATTCTAGCGGCACCACCTACGAGCAGTACTTC
>TRBV18|TRBJ1-6|once|NA
CASSSGTPSSYNSPLHF
TGTGCCAGCTCGTCCGGGACTCCGAGCTCCTATAATTCACCCCTCCACTTT
>TRBV7-2|TRBJ2-1|NA|NA
CASSITRQNNEQFF
TGTGCCAGCAGCATCACCCGACAGAACAATGAGCAGTTCTTC
>TRBV5-4|TRBJ2-1|NA|TRBD1
CASSLYRGHNEQFF
TGTGCCAGCAGCTTGTACAGGGGGCACAATGAGCAGTTCTTC
>TRBV27|TRBJ1-1|once|TRBD1
CASTRLTGGSTEAFF
TGTGCCAGCACCCGACTAACAGGGGGGAGCACTGAAGCTTTCTTT
>TRBV5-1|TRBJ1-4|NA|TRBD1
CASTTGTGVTNEKLFF
TGCGCCAGCACCACCGGGACAGGGGTGACTAATGAAAAACTGTTTTTT
>TRBV5-8|TRBJ2-1|NA|NA
CASSFTGYNEQFF
TGTGCCAGCAGCTTTACAGGATACAATGAGCAGTTCTTC
>TRBV29-1|TRBJ1-1|NA|NA
CSVTSPYGGSTEAFF
TGCAGCGTTACTAGCCCCTACGGGGGTTCCACTGAAGCTTTCTTT
>TRBV6-2/TRBV6-3|TRBJ2-5|NA|NA
CASSYGTGLEYF
TGTGCCAGCAGTTACGGTACGGGACTCGAGTACTTC
>TRBV18|TRBJ2-1|once|TRBD1
CASSLTGQGTYNEQFF
TGTGCCAGCTCACTAACGGGACAGGGGACATACAATGAGCAGTTCTTC
>TRBV30|TRBJ2-7|many|TRBD2
CAWSVGLEISYEQYF
TGTGCCTGGAGTGTGGGACTAGAAATCTCCTACGAGCAGTACTTC
>TRBV10-3|TRBJ2-1|NA|NA
CAISGAGIRSGEQFF
TGTGCCATCAGTGGGGCGGGGATTCGGAGTGGTGAGCAGTTCTTC
>TRBV19|TRBJ1-5|NA|TRBD1
CASSLWTGSSNQPQHF
TGTGCCAGTAGTTTATGGACAGGGTCTAGCAATCAGCCCCAGCATTTT
>TRBV19|TRBJ2-5|NA|TRBD1
CASSALGTGGSETQYF
TGTGCCAGTAGTGCCCTTGGGACAGGGGGGTCGGAGACCCAGTACTTC
>TRBV6-2/TRBV6-3|TRBJ2-3|NA|TRBD2
CASSYSLAGGPDTQYF
TGTGCCAGCAGTTACTCACTAGCGGGGGGGCCAGATACGCAGTATTTT
>TRBV5-1|TRBJ2-7|NA|TRBD2
CASSLWSSGGAGEQYF
TGCGCCAGCAGCTTGTGGTCTAGCGGGGGGGCCGGCGAGCAGTACTTC
>TRBV7-3|TRBJ1-1|NA|TRBD1
CASSLRGQGRTEAFF
TGTGCCAGCAGCTTACGGGGACAGGGCAGGACTGAAGCTTTCTTT
>TRBV4-2|TRBJ2-1|NA|NA
CASSQRQYSYNEQFF
TGTGCCAGCAGCCAGCGACAGTACTCCTACAATGAGCAGTTCTTC
>TRBV30|TRBJ1-1|NA|TRBD1
CASQKGQGITEAFF
TGTGCCTCCCAAAAGGGACAGGGAATCACTGAAGCTTTCTTT
>TRBV29-1|TRBJ1-1|NA|TRBD1
CSALTGENTEAFF
TGCAGCGCCCTGACAGGGGAGAACACTGAAGCTTTCTTT
>TRBV2|TRBJ1-4|few|TRBD1
CASRSGTDNEKLFF
TGTGCCAGCAGGTCCGGGACAGATAATGAAAAACTGTTTTTT
>TRBV28|TRBJ2-1|NA|TRBD2
CASSPSLAGPNGEQFF
TGTGCCAGCAGCCCCTCATTAGCGGGCCCTAACGGTGAGCAGTTCTTC
>TRBV5-6|TRBJ1-1|NA|NA
CASSFRDKAFF
TGTGCCAGCAGCTTCCGGGACAAAGCTTTCTTT
>TRBV19|TRBJ1-1|NA|NA
CASSVPGHMNTEAFF
TGTGCCAGTAGTGTACCGGGACACATGAACACTGAAGCTTTCTTT
>TRBV20-1|TRBJ2-5|NA|NA
CSAQMWETQYF
TGCAGTGCCCAGATGTGGGAGACCCAGTACTTC
>TRBV30|TRBJ1-1|NA|NA
CAWSVLSGNTEAFF
TGTGCCTGGAGTGTACTATCAGGGAATACTGAAGCTTTCTTT
>TRBV2|TRBJ1-4|NA|NA
CASSDPMREKLFF
TGTGCCAGCAGTGACCCGATGAGGGAAAAACTGTTTTTT
>TRBV28|TRBJ2-5|NA|TRBD1
CASSLRGETQYF
TGTGCCAGCAGCCTCAGGGGGGAGACCCAGTACTTC
>TRBV19|TRBJ1-2|NA|NA
CASSIRGGELGYTF
TGTGCCAGTAGTATACGTGGAGGGGAGCTTGGCTACACCTTC
>TRBV19|TRBJ1-1|NA|NA
CASNGGPGLMNTEAFF
TGTGCCAGTAACGGGGGGCCGGGACTGATGAACACTGAAGCTTTCTTT
>TRBV5-1|TRBJ2-3|NA|TRBD2
CASTLAVSTDTQYF
TGCGCCAGCACGCTAGCGGTGAGCACAGATACGCAGTATTTT
>TRBV6-2/TRBV6-3|TRBJ1-1|few|NA
CASSYGYGSTEAFF
TGTGCCAGCAGTTACGGCTATGGGAGCACTGAAGCTTTCTTT
>TRBV6-5|TRBJ1-2|NA|NA
CASSYSPDRFDGYTF
TGTGCCAGCAGTTACTCCCCAGACAGGTTCGATGGCTACACCTTC
>TRBV28|TRBJ1-2|few|TRBD1
CASSFQGGTGGRGYTF
TGTGCCAGCAGTTTCCAAGGCGGGACAGGGGGCCGTGGCTACACCTTC
>TRBV2|TRBJ1-6|NA|TRBD1
CASRGQENSPLHF
TGTGCCAGCAGAGGACAGGAAAATTCACCCCTCCACTTT
>TRBV6-2/TRBV6-3|TRBJ1-2|NA|NA
CASSLGSSPRTGIDGYTF
TGTGCCAGCAGTCTAGGATCCAGCCCTAGGACTGGAATAGATGGCTACACCTTC
>TRBV19|TRBJ1-2|NA|NA
CASSIMAGDYGYTF
TGTGCCAGTAGTATAATGGCAGGGGACTATGGCTACACCTTC
>TRBV6-2/TRBV6-3|TRBJ1-5|NA|TRBD1
CASSSGTGNQPQHF
TGTGCCAGCAGTTCTGGGACAGGGAATCAGCCCCAGCATTTT
>TRBV30|TRBJ2-1|NA|TRBD2
CAWSVLAGVVDEQFF
TGTGCCTGGAGTGTACTAGCGGGAGTTGTCGATGAGCAGTTCTTC
>TRBV9|TRBJ1-2|few|NA
CASSPFNYGYTF
TGTGCCAGCAGCCCTTTTAACTATGGCTACACCTTC